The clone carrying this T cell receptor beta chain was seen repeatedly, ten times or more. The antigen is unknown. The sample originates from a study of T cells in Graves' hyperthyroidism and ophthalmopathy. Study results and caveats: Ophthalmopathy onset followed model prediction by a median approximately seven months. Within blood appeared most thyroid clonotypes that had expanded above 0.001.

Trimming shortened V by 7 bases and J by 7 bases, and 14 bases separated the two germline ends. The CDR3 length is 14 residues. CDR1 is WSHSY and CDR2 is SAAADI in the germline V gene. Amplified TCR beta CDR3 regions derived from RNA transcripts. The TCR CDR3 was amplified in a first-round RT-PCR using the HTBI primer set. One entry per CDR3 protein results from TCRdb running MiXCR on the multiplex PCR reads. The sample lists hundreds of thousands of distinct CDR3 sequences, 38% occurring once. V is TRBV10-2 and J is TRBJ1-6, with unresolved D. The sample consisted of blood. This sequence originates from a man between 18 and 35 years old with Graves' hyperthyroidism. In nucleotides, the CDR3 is TGCGCCAGCACCTTGGACGGAACAAATTCACCCCTCCACTTT. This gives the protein CASTLDGTNSPLHF.